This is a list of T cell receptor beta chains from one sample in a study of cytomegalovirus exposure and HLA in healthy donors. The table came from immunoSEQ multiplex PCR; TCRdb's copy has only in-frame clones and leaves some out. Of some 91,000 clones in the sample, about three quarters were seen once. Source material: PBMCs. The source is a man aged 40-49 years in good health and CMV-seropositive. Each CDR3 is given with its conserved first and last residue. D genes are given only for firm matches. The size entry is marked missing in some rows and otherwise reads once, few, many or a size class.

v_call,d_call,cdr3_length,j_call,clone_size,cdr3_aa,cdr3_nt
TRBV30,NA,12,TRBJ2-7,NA,CAWSGSADEQYF,TGTGCCTGGAGTGGGTCAGCGGACGAGCAGTACTTC
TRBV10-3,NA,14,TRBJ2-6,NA,CAIFPGSGANVLTF,TGTGCCATCTTCCCCGGCTCTGGGGCCAACGTCCTGACTTTC
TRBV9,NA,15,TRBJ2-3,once,CASSVWSEGTDTQYF,TGTGCCAGCAGCGTTTGGAGCGAGGGCACAGATACGCAGTATTTT
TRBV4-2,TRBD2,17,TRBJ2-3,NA,CASSQVLLAGDTDTQYF,TGTGCCAGCAGCCAAGTCCTGCTAGCGGGAGACACAGATACGCAGTATTTT
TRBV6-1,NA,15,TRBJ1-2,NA,CASSATVLANYGYTF,TGTGCCAGCAGCGCGACAGTCCTAGCTAACTATGGCTACACCTTC
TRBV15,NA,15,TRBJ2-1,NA,CATSRDVGAFNEQFF,TGTGCCACCAGCAGAGATGTGGGGGCTTTCAATGAGCAGTTCTTC
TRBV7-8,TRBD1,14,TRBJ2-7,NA,CASSPPTGVHEQYF,TGTGCCAGCAGCCCCCCGACAGGGGTCCACGAGCAGTACTTC
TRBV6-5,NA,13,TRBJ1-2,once,CASSYSEGSGYTF,TGTGCCAGCAGTTACTCGGAGGGGTCAGGCTACACCTTC
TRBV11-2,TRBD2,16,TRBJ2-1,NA,CASSPLAGGPMNEQFF,TGTGCCAGCAGCCCCCTAGCGGGAGGGCCCATGAATGAGCAGTTCTTC
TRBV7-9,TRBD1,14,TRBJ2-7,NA,CASSLGRDSYEQYF,TGTGCCAGCAGCCTAGGTCGGGACAGCTACGAGCAGTACTTC
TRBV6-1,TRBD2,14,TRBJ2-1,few,CASRPGLAGREQFF,TGTGCCAGCAGACCGGGACTAGCGGGACGTGAGCAGTTCTTC
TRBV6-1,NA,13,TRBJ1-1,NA,CASSVWGDTEAFF,TGTGCCAGCAGTGTTTGGGGGGACACTGAAGCTTTCTTT
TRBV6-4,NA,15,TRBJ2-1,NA,CASSLTPGLVDEQFF,TGTGCCAGCAGTCTGACCCCCGGGTTGGTGGATGAGCAGTTCTTC
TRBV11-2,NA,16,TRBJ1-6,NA,CASSHAQGGVNSPLHF,TGTGCCAGCAGCCACGCCCAGGGAGGTGTTAATTCACCCCTCCACTTT
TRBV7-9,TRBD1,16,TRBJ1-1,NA,CASSLMKGAGGQEAFF,TGTGCCAGCAGCTTAATGAAGGGGGCGGGGGGGCAGGAAGCTTTCTTT
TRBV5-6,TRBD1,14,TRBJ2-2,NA,CASRRQGASGELFF,TGTGCCAGCAGAAGACAGGGGGCGTCCGGGGAGCTGTTTTTT
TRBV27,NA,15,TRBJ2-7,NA,CASSLYSGVPYEQYF,TGTGCCAGCAGTTTATATTCAGGGGTACCCTACGAGCAGTACTTC
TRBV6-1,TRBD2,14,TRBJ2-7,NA,CASGGGLAAVEQYF,TGTGCCAGCGGGGGGGGACTAGCGGCCGTCGAGCAGTACTTC
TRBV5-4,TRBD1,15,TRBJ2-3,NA,CASSLSAGGTDTQYF,TGTGCCAGCAGCTTGTCCGCAGGGGGAACAGATACGCAGTATTTT
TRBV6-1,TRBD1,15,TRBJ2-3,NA,CASTRQGAFTDTQYF,TGTGCCAGCACCAGACAGGGGGCGTTCACAGATACGCAGTATTTT
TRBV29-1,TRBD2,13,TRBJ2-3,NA,CSAPGLASGTQYF,TGCAGCGCTCCGGGACTAGCCTCAGGAACGCAGTATTTT
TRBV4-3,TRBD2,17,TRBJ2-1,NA,CASSHLLSGRAADEQFF,TGCGCCAGCAGCCATCTACTAAGCGGGAGGGCCGCGGATGAGCAGTTCTTC
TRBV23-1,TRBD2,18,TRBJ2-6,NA,CASEVIGLAAPGANVLTF,TGCGCCAGTGAAGTCATTGGACTAGCGGCCCCTGGGGCCAACGTCCTGACTTTC
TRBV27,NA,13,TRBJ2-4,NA,CASSFKGLDIQYF,TGTGCCAGCAGTTTTAAGGGGTTGGACATTCAGTACTTC
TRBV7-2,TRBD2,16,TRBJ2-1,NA,CASSILAGGYGNEQFF,TGTGCCAGCAGCATTTTAGCGGGAGGGTACGGAAATGAGCAGTTCTTC
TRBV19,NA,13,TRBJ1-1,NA,CASSIGSSREAFF,TGTGCCAGTAGTATAGGGAGCTCACGTGAAGCTTTCTTT
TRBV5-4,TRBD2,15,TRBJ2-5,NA,CASSPTSGSSETQYF,TGTGCCAGCAGTCCCACTAGCGGGAGTTCGGAGACCCAGTACTTC
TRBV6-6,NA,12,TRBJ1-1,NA,CASSQAGFMAFF,TGTGCCAGCAGCCAAGCCGGGTTTATGGCTTTCTTT
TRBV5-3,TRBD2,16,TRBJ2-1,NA,CARSFRTSGSYNEQFF,TGTGCCAGAAGCTTTCGGACTAGCGGCTCCTACAATGAGCAGTTCTTC
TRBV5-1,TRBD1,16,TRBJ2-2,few,CASRDRGLLNTGELFF,TGCGCCAGCCGGGACAGGGGGCTTTTGAACACCGGGGAGCTGTTTTTT
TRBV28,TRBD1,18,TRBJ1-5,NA,CASSSPSKGTGSNQPQHF,TGTGCCAGCAGTTCTCCCAGCAAAGGGACAGGGAGCAATCAGCCCCAGCATTTT
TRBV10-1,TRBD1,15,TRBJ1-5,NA,CASRRQGPSNQPQHF,TGCGCCAGCAGGAGACAGGGTCCGTCCAATCAGCCCCAGCATTTT
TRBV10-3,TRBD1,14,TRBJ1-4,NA,CAIKGQGTPEKLFF,TGTGCCATCAAAGGACAGGGAACCCCAGAAAAACTGTTTTTT
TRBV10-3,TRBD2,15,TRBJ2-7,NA,CAISATSGGAYEQYF,TGTGCCATCAGTGCCACTAGCGGGGGCGCCTACGAGCAGTACTTC
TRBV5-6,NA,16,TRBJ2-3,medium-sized,CASSYLTTAGTDTQYF,TGTGCCAGCAGCTACCTGACTACCGCCGGCACAGATACGCAGTATTTT
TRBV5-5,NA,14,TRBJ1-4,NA,CASKEGGSNEKLFF,TGTGCCAGCAAAGAGGGGGGGTCAAATGAAAAACTGTTTTTT
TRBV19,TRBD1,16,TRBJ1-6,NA,CASSGIGQGGNSPLHF,TGTGCCAGTAGTGGCATAGGACAGGGAGGGAATTCACCCCTCCACTTT
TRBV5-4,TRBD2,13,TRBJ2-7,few,CASSLDQAGEQYF,TGTGCCAGCAGCTTGGACCAAGCGGGGGAGCAGTACTTC
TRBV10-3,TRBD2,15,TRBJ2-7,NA,CAISATSGGAYEQYF,TGTGCCATCAGTGCCACTAGCGGGGGCGCCTACGAGCAGTACTTC
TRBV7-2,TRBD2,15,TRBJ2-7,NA,CASSPTYSGNHEQYF,TGTGCCAGCAGCCCTACCTATAGCGGGAACCACGAGCAGTACTTC
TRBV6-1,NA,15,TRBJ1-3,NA,CASSEGQVGGNTIYF,TGTGCCAGCAGTGAAGGCCAGGTCGGTGGAAACACCATATATTTT
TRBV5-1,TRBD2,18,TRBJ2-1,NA,CASSPSGGAELTYNEQFF,TGCGCCAGCAGCCCCAGCGGGGGGGCCGAATTAACGTACAATGAGCAGTTCTTC
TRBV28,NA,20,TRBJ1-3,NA,CASSLSWGRRVETSGNTIYF,TGTGCCAGCAGTCTCTCGTGGGGGCGCAGGGTCGAGACCTCTGGAAACACCATATATTTT
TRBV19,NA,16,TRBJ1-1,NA,CASSPQAGAVNTEAFF,TGTGCCAGTAGTCCCCAGGCAGGGGCGGTGAACACTGAAGCTTTCTTT
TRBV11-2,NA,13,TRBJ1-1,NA,CASSAGAGTEAFF,TGTGCCAGCAGCGCGGGGGCGGGCACTGAAGCTTTCTTT
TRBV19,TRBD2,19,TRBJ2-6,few,CASSIVGGVGSSGANVLTF,TGTGCCAGTAGTATAGTGGGGGGGGTGGGGAGCTCTGGGGCCAACGTCCTGACTTTC
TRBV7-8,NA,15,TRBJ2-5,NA,CASSRGRVSQETQYF,TGTGCCAGCAGCCGTGGGCGTGTCTCGCAGGAGACCCAGTACTTC
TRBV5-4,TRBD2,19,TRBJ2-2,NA,CASSFQGLAGGPRTGELFF,TGTGCCAGCAGCTTCCAAGGACTAGCGGGAGGGCCTCGCACCGGGGAGCTGTTTTTT
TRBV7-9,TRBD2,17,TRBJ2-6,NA,CASSSLAGRAGANVLTF,TGTGCCAGCAGCTCCCTGGCAGGGAGGGCTGGGGCCAACGTCCTGACTTTC
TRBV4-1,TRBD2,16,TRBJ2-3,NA,CASSSGLAARTDTQYF,TGCGCCAGCAGCTCGGGACTAGCGGCTCGCACAGATACGCAGTATTTT
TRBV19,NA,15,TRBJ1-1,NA,CASSTRQHGNTEAFF,TGTGCCAGTAGTACCAGACAGCATGGGAACACTGAAGCTTTCTTT
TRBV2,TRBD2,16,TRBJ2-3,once,CASGLAGVPSTDTQYF,TGTGCCAGCGGACTAGCGGGAGTTCCTAGCACAGATACGCAGTATTTT
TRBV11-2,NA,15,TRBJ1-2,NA,CASSLQAATNYGYTF,TGTGCCAGCAGCTTACAGGCAGCCACGAACTATGGCTACACCTTC
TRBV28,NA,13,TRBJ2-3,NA,CASSLFGTDTQYF,TGTGCCAGCAGCCTATTCGGCACAGATACGCAGTATTTT
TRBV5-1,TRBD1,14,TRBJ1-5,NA,CASSRTGGDQPQHF,TGCGCCAGCAGTAGGACAGGGGGCGACCAGCCCCAGCATTTT
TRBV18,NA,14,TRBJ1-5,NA,CASSPTADWRPQHF,TGTGCCAGCTCTCCTACAGCGGACTGGCGGCCCCAGCATTTT
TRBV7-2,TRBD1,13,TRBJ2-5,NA,CAGTGTPGETQYF,TGTGCCGGGACAGGGACACCCGGTGAGACCCAGTACTTC
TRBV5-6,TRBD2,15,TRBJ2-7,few,CASSLAWGGSYEQYF,TGTGCCAGCAGCTTGGCCTGGGGGGGCTCCTACGAGCAGTACTTC
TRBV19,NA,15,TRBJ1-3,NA,CASSIALLSGNTIYF,TGTGCCAGTAGTATCGCGCTGCTCTCTGGAAACACCATATATTTT